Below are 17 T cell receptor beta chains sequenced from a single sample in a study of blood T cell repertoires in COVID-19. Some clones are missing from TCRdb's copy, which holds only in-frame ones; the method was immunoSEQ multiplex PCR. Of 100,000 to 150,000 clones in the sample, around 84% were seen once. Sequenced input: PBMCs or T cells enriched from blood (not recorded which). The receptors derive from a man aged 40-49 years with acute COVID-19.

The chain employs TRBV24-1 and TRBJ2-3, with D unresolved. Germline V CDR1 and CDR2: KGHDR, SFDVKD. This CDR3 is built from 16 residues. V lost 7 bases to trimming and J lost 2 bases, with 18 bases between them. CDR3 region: CATSPPLQKDTDTQYF. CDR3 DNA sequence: TGTGCCACCAGCCCCCCGTTGCAGAAAGACACAGATACGCAGTATTTT.

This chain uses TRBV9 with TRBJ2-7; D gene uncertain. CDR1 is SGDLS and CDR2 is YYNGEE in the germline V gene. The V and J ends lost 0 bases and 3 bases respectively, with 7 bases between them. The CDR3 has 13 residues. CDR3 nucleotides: TGTGCCAGCAGCGTAGATAGGAGCTACGAGCAGTACTTC. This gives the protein CASSVDRSYEQYF.

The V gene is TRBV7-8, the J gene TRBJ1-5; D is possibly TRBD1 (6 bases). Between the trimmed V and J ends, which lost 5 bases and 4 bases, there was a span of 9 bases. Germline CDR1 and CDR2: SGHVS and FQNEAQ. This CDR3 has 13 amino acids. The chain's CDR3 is CASSRTDNQPQHF. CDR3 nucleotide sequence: TGTGCCAGCAGCCGGACAGATAATCAGCCCCAGCATTTT. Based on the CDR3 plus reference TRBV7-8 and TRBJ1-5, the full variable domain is GAGVSQSPRYKVAKRGQDVALRCDPISGHVSLFWYQQALGQGPEFLTYFQNEAQLDKSGLPSDRFFAERPEGSVSTLKIQRTQQEDSAVYLCASSRTDNQPQHFGDGTRLSIL.

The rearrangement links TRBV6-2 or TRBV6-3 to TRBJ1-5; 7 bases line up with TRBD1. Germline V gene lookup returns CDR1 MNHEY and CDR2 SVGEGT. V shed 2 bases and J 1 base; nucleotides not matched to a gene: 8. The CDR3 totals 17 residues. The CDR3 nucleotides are TGTGCCAGCAGTTACGGCTCAGGGACAGTAAGCAATCAGCCCCAGCATTTT. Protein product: CASSYGSGTVSNQPQHF.

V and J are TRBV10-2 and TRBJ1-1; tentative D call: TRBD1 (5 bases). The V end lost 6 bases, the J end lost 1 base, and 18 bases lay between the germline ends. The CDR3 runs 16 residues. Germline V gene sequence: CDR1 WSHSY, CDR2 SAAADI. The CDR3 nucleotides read TGCGCCAGCAGCGCCGGAGGGGAAGGGTGGAACACTGAAGCTTTCTTT. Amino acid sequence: CASSAGGEGWNTEAFF.

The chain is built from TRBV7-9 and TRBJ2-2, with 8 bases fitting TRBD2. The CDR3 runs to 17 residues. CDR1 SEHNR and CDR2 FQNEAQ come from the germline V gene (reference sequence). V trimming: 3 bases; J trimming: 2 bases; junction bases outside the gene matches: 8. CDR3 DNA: TGTGCCAGCAGCTTCCGGCGGGGGGCTACTAACACCGGGGAGCTGTTTTTT. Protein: CASSFRRGATNTGELFF.

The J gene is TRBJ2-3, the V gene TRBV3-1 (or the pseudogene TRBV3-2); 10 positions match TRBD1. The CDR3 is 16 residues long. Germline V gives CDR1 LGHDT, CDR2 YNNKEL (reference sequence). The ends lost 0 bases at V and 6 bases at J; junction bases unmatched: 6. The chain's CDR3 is CASSQDRTGGGDTQYF. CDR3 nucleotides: TGTGCCAGCAGCCAAGATCGGACAGGGGGGGGTGATACGCAGTATTTT.

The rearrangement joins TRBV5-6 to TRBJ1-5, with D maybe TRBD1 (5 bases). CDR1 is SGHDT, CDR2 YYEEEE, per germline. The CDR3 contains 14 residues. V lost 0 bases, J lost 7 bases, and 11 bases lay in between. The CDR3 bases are TGTGCCAGCAGCTTGGAGGGGCCAGGACAGCCCCAGCATTTT. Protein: CASSLEGPGQPQHF.

The CDR3 is CASSPGQTMNTEAFF. The CDR3 nucleotides read TGCGCCAGCAGCCCGGGACAGACCATGAACACTGAAGCTTTCTTT. The chain is built from TRBV5-1 and TRBJ1-1; 7 positions match TRBD1. This CDR3 region has 15 residues. Trimming cost V 4 bases and J 0 bases; bases outside gene matches: 6. Germline-derived CDR1 and CDR2 are SGHRS and YFSETQ.

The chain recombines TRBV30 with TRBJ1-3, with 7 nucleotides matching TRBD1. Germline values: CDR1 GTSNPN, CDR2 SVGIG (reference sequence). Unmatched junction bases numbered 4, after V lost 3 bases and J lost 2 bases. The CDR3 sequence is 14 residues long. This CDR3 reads CAWRKTGTGNTIYF. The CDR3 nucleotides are TGTGCCTGGAGGAAGACAGGGACTGGAAACACCATATATTTT.

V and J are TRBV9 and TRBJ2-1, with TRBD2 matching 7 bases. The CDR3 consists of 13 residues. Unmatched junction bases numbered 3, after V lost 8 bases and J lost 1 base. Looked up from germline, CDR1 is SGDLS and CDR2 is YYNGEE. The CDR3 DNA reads TGTGCCAGTGGACTAGGATCCTACAATGAGCAGTTCTTC. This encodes CASGLGSYNEQFF.

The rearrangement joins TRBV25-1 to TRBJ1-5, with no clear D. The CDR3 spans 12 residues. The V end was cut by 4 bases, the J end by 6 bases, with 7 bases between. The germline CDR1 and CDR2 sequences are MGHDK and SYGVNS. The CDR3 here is CASSVIGQPQHF. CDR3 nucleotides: TGTGCCAGCAGTGTAATCGGTCAGCCCCAGCATTTT.

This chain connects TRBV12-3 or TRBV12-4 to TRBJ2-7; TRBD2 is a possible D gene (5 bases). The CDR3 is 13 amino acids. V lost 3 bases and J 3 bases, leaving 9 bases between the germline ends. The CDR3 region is CASSFPGIYEQYF. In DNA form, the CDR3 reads TGTGCCAGCAGTTTTCCCGGGATCTACGAGCAGTACTTC.

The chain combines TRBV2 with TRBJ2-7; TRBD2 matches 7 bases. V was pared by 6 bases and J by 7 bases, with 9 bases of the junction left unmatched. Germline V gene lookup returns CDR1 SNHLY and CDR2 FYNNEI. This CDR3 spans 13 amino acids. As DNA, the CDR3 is TGTGCCAGCAGGGGGGAGGGCCTGGGAGAGCAGTACTTC. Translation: CASRGEGLGEQYF.

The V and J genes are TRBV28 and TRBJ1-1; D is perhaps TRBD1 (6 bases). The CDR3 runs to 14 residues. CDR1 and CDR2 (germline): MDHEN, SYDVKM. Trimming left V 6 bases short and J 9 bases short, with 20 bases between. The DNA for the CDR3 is TGTGCCAGCAGCCTCACAGGGCGGGGGAATCAAGCTTTCTTT. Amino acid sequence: CASSLTGRGNQAFF. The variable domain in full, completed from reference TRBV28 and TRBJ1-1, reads DVKVTQSSRYLVKRTGEKVFLECVQDMDHENMFWYRQDPGLGLRLIYFSYDVKMKEKGDIPEGYSVSREKKERFSLILESASTNQTSMYLCASSLTGRGNQAFFGQGTRLTVV.

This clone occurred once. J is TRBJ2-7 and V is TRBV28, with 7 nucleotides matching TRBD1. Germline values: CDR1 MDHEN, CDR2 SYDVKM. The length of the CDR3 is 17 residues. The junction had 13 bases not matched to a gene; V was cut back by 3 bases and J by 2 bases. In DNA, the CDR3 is TGTGCCAGCAGTTTGTCGACAGGGAAGAAACCGACCTACGAGCAGTACTTC. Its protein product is CASSLSTGKKPTYEQYF.

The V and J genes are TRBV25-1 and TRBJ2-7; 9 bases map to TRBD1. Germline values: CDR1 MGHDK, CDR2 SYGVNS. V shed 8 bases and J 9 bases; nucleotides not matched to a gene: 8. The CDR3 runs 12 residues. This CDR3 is CASAGQGFGQYF. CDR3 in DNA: TGTGCCAGCGCGGGACAGGGTTTCGGGCAGTACTTC.